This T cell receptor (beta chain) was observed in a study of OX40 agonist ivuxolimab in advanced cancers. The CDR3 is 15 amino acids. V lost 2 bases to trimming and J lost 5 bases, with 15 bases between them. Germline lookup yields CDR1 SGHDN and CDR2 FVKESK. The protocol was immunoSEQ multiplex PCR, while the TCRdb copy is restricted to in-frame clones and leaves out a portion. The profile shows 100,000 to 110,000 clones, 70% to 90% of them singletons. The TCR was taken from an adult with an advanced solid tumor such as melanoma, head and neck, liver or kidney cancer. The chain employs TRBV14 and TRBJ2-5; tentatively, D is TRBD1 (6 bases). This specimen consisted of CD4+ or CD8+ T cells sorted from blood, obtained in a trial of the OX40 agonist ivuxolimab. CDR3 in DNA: TGTGCCAGCAGCCAAACGACAGGCGCCACGGAGACCCAGTACTTC. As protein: CASSQTTGATETQYF.